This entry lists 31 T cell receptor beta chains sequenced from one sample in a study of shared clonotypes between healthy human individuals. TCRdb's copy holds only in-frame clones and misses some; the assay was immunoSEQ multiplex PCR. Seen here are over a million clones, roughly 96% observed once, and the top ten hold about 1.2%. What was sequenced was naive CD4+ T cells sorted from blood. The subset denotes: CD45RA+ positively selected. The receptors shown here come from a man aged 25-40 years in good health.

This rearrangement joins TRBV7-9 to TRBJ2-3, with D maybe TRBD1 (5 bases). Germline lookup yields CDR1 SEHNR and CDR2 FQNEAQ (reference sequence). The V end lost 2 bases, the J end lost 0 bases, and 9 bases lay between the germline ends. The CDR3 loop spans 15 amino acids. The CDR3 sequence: CASSLTGSSTDTQYF. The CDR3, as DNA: TGTGCCAGCAGCTTAACAGGTTCTAGCACAGATACGCAGTATTTT.

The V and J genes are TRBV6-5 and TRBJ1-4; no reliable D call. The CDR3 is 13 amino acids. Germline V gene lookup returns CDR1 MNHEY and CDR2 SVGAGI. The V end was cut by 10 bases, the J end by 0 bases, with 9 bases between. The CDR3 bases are TGTGCCACCCGACGGGCAACTAATGAAAAACTGTTTTTT. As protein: CATRRATNEKLFF.

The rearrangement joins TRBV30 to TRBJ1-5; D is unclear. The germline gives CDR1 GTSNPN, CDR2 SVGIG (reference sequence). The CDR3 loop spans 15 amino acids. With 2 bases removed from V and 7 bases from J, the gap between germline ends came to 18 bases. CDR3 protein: CAWSTDSGMGQPQHF. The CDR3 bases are TGTGCCTGGAGTACCGACTCGGGGATGGGACAGCCCCAGCATTTT.

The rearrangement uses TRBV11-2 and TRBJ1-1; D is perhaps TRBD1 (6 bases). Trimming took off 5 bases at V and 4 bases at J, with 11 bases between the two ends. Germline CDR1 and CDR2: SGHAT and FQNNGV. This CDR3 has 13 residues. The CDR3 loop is CASSITGLTEAFF. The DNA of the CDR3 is TGTGCCAGCAGCATAACAGGGCTCACTGAAGCTTTCTTT.

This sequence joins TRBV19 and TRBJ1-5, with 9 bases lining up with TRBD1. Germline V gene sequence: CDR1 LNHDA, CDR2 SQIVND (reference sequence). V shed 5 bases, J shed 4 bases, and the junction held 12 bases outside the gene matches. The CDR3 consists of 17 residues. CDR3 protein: CASSVDRGKDVNQPQHF. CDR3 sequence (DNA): TGTGCCAGTAGTGTGGACAGGGGAAAGGATGTGAATCAGCCCCAGCATTTT. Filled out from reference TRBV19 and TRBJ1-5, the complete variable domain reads DGGITQSPKYLFRKEGQNVTLSCEQNLNHDAMYWYRQDPGQGLRLIYYSQIVNDFQKGDIAEGYSVSREKKESFPLTVTSAQKNPTAFYLCASSVDRGKDVNQPQHFGDGTRLSIL.

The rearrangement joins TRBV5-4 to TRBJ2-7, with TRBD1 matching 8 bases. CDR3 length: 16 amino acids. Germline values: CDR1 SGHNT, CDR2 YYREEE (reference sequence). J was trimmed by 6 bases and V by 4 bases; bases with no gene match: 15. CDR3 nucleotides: TGTGCCAGCAGCACTCCCGGGACAGGATCCCCTCGCGAGCAGTACTTC. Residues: CASSTPGTGSPREQYF.

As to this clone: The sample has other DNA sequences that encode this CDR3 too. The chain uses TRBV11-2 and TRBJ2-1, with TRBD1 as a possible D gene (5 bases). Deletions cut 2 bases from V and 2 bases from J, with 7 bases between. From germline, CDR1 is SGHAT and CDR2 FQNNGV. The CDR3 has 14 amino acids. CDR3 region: CASSLQGPYNEQFF. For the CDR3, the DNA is TGTGCCAGCAGCTTACAGGGCCCCTACAATGAGCAGTTCTTC.

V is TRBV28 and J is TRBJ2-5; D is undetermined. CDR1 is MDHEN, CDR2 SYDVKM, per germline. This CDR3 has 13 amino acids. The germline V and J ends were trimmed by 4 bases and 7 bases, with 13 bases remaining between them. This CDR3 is CASSSTGVWTQYF. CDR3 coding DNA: TGTGCCAGCAGTTCGACCGGAGTTTGGACCCAGTACTTC.

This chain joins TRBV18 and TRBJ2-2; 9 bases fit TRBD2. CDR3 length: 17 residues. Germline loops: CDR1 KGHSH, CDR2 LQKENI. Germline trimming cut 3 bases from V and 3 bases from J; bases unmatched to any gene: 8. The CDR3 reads CASSPLGLAGYTGELFF. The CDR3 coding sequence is TGTGCCAGCTCACCCCTGGGACTAGCTGGGTACACCGGGGAGCTGTTTTTT.

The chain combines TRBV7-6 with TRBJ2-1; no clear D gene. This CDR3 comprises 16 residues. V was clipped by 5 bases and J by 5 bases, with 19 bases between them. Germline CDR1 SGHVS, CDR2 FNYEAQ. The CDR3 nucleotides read TGTGCCAGCAGCCTACCCCAGTATAGGGCAAACAATGAGCAGTTCTTC. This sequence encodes CASSLPQYRANNEQFF.

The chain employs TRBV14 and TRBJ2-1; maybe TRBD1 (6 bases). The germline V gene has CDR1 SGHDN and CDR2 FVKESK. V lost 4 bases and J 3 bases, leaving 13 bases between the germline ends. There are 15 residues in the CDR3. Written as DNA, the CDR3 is TGTGCCAGCAGCCGCAGGGGCGGAATCTACAATGAGCAGTTCTTC. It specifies CASSRRGGIYNEQFF. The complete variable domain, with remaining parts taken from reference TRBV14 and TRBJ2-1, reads EAGVTQFPSHSVIEKGQTVTLRCDPISGHDNLYWYRRVMGKEIKFLLHFVKESKQDESGMPNNRFLAERTGGTYSTLKVQPAELEDSGVYFCASSRRGGIYNEQFFGPGTRLTVL.

CDR3 sequence reads: CASSFSGTMNTEAFF. CDR3 nucleotide sequence: TGTGCCAGCAGCTTTTCGGGGACCATGAACACTGAAGCTTTCTTT. The rearrangement uses TRBV5-4 and TRBJ1-1; tentative D call: TRBD1 (5 bases). V shed 2 bases and J shed 0 bases, with 11 bases lying between them. The CDR3 is made up of 15 amino acids. The germline V gene encodes CDR1 SGHNT and CDR2 YYREEE (reference sequence).

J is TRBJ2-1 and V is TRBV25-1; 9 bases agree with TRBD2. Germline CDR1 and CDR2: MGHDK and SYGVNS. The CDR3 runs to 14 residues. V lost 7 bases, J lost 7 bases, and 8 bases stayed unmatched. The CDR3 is CASTPSGNFNEQFF. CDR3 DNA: TGTGCCAGCACCCCTAGCGGGAATTTTAATGAGCAGTTCTTC.

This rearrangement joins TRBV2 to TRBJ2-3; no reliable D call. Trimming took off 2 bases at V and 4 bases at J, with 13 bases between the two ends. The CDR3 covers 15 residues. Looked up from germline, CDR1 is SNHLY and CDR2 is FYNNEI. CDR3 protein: CASSEKSRLADTQYF. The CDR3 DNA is TGTGCCAGCAGTGAAAAGTCCCGGCTCGCAGATACGCAGTATTTT.

CDR3 in DNA: TGTGCCAGCAGCTTAGACGGACAGTACAATGAGCAGTTCTTC. Protein: CASSLDGQYNEQFF. The rearrangement uses TRBV11-3 and TRBJ2-1, with a tentative D call TRBD1 (6 bases). CDR1 is SGHNT, CDR2 YENEEA, per germline. The ends were cut back, 0 bases at V and 4 bases at J, with 7 bases in the middle. The CDR3 runs 14 residues.

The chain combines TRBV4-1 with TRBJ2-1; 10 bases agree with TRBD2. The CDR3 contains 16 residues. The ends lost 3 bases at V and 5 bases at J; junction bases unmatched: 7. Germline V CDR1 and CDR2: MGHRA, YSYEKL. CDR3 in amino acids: CASSHPGTSDNNEQFF. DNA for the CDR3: TGCGCCAGCAGCCACCCCGGGACTAGCGATAACAATGAGCAGTTCTTC.

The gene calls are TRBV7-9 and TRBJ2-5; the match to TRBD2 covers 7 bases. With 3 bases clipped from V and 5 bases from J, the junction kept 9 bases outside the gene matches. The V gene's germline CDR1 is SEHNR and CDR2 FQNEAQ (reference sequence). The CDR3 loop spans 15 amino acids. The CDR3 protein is CASSLRLADWETQYF. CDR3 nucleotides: TGTGCCAGCAGCTTGAGACTAGCCGATTGGGAGACCCAGTACTTC.

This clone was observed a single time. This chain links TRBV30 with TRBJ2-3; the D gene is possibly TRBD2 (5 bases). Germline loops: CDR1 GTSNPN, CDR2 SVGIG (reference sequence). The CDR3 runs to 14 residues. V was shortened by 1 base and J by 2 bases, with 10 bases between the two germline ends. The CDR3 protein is CAWSAISVTDTQYF. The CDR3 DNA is TGTGCCTGGAGTGCGATTAGCGTCACAGATACGCAGTATTTT.

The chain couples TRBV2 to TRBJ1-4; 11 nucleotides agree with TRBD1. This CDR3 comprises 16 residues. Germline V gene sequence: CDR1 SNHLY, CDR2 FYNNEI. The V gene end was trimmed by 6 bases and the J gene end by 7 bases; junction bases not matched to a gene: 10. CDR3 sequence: CASSLTSGTGGEKLFF. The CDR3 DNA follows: TGTGCCAGCAGCCTCACCTCCGGGACAGGGGGTGAAAAACTGTTTTTT.

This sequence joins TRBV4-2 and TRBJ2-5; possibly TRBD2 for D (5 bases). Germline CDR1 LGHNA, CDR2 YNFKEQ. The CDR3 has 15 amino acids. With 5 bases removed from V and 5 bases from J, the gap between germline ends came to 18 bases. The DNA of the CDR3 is TGTGCCAGCAGCAACCGCGGGCAGCCCGGGGAGACCCAGTACTTC. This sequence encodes CASSNRGQPGETQYF.

CDR3 DNA: TGCAGCGGGAAAACTAGCGGGAGGGCCCGCTCCTACAATGAGCAGTTCTTC. It translates to CSGKTSGRARSYNEQFF. The chain recombines TRBV29-1 with TRBJ2-1; 13 nucleotides align to TRBD2. CDR3 length: 17 residues. CDR1 is SQVTM and CDR2 is ANQGSEA in the germline V gene. Germline trimming cut 7 bases from V and 0 bases from J; bases unmatched to any gene: 9.

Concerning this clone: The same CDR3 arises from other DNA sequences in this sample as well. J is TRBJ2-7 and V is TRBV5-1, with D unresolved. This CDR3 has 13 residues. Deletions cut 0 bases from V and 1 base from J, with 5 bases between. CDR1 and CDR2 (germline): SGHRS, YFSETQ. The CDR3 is CASSLGQSYEQYF. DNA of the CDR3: TGCGCCAGCAGCTTGGGACAATCCTACGAGCAGTACTTC.

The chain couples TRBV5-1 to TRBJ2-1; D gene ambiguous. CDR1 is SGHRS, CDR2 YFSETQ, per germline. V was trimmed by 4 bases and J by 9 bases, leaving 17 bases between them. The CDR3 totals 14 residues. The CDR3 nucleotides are TGCGCCAGCAGCCCCGGGTCCCTCGATCCTGAGCAGTTCTTC. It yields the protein CASSPGSLDPEQFF.

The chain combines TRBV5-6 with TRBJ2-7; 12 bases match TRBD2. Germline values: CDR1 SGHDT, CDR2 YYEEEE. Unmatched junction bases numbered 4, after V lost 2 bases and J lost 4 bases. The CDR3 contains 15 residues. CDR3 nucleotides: TGTGCCAGCAGCTTTGGTACTAGCGGGAGGTACGAGCAGTACTTC. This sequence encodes CASSFGTSGRYEQYF.

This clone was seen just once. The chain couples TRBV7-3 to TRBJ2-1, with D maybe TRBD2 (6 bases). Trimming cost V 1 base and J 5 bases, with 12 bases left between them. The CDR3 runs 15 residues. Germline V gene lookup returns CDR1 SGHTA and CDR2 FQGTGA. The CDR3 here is CASSLIGTSNNEQFF. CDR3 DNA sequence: TGTGCCAGCAGCTTAATAGGGACTTCCAACAATGAGCAGTTCTTC.

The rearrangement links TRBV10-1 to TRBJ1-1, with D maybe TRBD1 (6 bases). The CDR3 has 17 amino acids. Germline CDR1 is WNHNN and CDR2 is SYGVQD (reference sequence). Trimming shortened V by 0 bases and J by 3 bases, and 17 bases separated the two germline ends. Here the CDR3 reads CASSESIVAGQHTEAFF. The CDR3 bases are TGCGCCAGCAGTGAGTCGATAGTGGCCGGACAGCACACTGAAGCTTTCTTT.

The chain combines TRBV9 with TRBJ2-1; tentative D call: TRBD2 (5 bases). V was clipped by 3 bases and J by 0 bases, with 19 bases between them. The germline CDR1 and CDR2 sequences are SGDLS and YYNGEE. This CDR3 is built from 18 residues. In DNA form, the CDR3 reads TGTGCCAGCAGCGACGGTGTGGGAGCCGGCTACTCCTACAATGAGCAGTTCTTC. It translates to CASSDGVGAGYSYNEQFF.

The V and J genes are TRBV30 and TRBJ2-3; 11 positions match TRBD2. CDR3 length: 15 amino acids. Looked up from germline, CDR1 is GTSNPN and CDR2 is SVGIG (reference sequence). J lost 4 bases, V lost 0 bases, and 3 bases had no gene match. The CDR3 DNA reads TGTGCCTGGAGTGTACTAGCGGGAGTACCAGATACGCAGTATTTT. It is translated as CAWSVLAGVPDTQYF.

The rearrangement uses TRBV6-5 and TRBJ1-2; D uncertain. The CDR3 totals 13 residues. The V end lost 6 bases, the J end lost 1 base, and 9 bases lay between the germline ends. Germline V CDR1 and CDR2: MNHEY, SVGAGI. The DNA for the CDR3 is TGTGCCAGCAGCACACAAGATAACTATGGCTACACCTTC. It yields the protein CASSTQDNYGYTF.

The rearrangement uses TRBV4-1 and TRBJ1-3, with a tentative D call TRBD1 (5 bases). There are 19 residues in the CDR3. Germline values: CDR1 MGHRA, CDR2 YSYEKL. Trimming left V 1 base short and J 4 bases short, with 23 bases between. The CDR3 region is CASSQVSQPGPLEGNTIYF. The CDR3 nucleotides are TGCGCCAGCAGCCAAGTGTCTCAACCGGGACCTTTGGAAGGAAACACCATATATTTT.

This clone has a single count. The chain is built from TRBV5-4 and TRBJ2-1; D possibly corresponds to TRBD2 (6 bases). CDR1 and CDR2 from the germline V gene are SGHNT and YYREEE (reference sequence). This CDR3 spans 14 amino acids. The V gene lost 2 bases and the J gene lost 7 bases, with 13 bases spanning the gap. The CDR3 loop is CASSFGSGENEQFF. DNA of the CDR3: TGTGCCAGCAGCTTTGGATCGGGGGAAAATGAGCAGTTCTTC.